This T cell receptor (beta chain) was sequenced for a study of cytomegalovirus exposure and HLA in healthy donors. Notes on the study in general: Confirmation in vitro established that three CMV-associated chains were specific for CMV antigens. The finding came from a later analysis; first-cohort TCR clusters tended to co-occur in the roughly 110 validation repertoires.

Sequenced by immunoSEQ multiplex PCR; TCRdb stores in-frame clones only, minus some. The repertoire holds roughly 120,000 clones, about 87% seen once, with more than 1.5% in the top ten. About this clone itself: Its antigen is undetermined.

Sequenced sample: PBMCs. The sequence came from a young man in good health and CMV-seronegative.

The CDR3 loop reads CASSPDRGWTEAFF. The CDR3 coding sequence is TGTGCCAGCAGCCCGGACAGGGGTTGGACTGAAGCTTTCTTT. This chain joins TRBV6-1 and TRBJ1-1; TRBD1 agrees at 9 bases. CDR1 MNHNS and CDR2 SASEGT come from the germline V gene. Trimming took 6 bases from V and 5 from J; bases not matched to a gene: 7. The length of the CDR3 is 14 residues.